These 13 T cell receptor beta chains share one sample of origin, sequenced in a study of lymphopenia after photon versus proton radiotherapy. Measured with immunoSEQ multiplex PCR; TCRdb has only the in-frame clones, and not every one. The profile shows about 61,000 clones, approximately 84% of them singletons. Here the sequenced sample was peripheral blood, taken from a patient treated with photon-based radiotherapy. These receptors were collected from a middle-aged man with gastric cancer.

The chain joins TRBV9 to TRBJ1-2; TRBD1 might be the D (5 bases). V dropped 5 bases and J dropped 0 bases, with 8 bases sitting between them. The CDR3 has 13 residues. Germline CDR1 is SGDLS and CDR2 is YYNGEE. CDR3 region: CASSLDTNYGYTF. CDR3 DNA sequence: TGTGCCAGCAGTCTGGACACTAACTATGGCTACACCTTC.

The V gene is TRBV7-2, the J gene TRBJ1-2; TRBD1 matches 12 bases. The V gene end was trimmed by 2 bases and the J gene end by 8 bases; junction bases not matched to a gene: 9. This CDR3 spans 16 amino acids. Germline values: CDR1 SGHTA, CDR2 FQGNSA. DNA for the CDR3: TGTGCCAGCAGCTTATACCCGGGACAGGGGGCCTGGGGCTACACCTTC. Translating gives CASSLYPGQGAWGYTF.

V is TRBV5-4 and J is TRBJ1-2; TRBD1 matches 8 bases. Germline CDR1 reads SGHNT; CDR2 reads YYREEE (reference sequence). The CDR3 runs to 15 residues. Losses at the gene ends were 4 bases for V and 7 bases for J; bases not matched to a gene: 12. The DNA of the CDR3 is TGTGCCAGCAGCCCCCAAGGCGGACAGGGTCTTGGCTACACCTTC. The encoded protein is CASSPQGGQGLGYTF.

The CDR3 DNA sequence: TGTGCCAGCAGTCGGGACACAGGGGAGACCCAGTACTTC. Protein: CASSRDTGETQYF. The V and J genes are TRBV2 and TRBJ2-5; D is perhaps TRBD1 (6 bases). V lost 5 bases and J lost 5, with 12 bases in between. Germline CDR1 SNHLY, CDR2 FYNNEI. The CDR3 totals 13 residues.

A few counts support this clone. The V and J genes are TRBV19 and TRBJ1-6; D might be TRBD1 (5 bases). The CDR3 is made up of 15 amino acids. V was shortened by 4 bases and J by 5 bases, with 12 bases between the two germline ends. The germline gives CDR1 LNHDA, CDR2 SQIVND (reference sequence). CDR3 protein: CASSREGLNNSPLHF. The CDR3 bases are TGTGCCAGTAGTAGGGAGGGACTCAATAATTCACCCCTCCACTTT.

This CDR3 is CASRVGNYGYTF. In DNA, the CDR3 is TGTGCCAGCCGGGTGGGGAACTATGGCTACACCTTC. This chain uses TRBV2 with TRBJ1-2; D not resolved. Trimming left V 8 bases short and J 2 bases short, with 9 bases between. The CDR3 is made up of 12 amino acids. Looked up from germline, CDR1 is SNHLY and CDR2 is FYNNEI.

The J gene is TRBJ1-2, the V gene TRBV7-9, with 7 bases identical to TRBD1. The CDR3 loop spans 13 amino acids. The germline CDR1 and CDR2 sequences are SEHNR and FQNEAQ (reference sequence). V was clipped by 1 base and J by 7 bases; unmatched bases: 3. The CDR3 nucleotides are TGTGCCAGCAGCTTAGTACCAGGGGGTGGCTACACCTTC. Protein sequence: CASSLVPGGGYTF.

The chain is built from TRBV30 and TRBJ1-5; TRBD1 matches at 9 bases. The CDR3 consists of 16 residues. CDR1 and CDR2 from the germline V gene are GTSNPN and SVGIG (reference sequence). V shed 0 bases and J 3 bases; nucleotides not matched to a gene: 6. The CDR3: CAWSVGQGVNNQPQHF. In DNA form, the CDR3 reads TGTGCCTGGAGTGTGGGACAGGGCGTGAACAATCAGCCCCAGCATTTT.

This clone occurred a few times. The chain employs TRBV4-1 and TRBJ1-1; perhaps TRBD1 as D (5 bases). Looked up from germline, CDR1 is MGHRA and CDR2 is YSYEKL. V was trimmed by 0 bases and J by 5 bases, leaving 7 bases between them. The CDR3 contains 13 residues. DNA of the CDR3: TGCGCCAGCAGCCAAGATGGGGGAACTGAAGCTTTCTTT. It yields the protein CASSQDGGTEAFF.

This sequence joins TRBV10-3 and TRBJ2-1; TRBD2 aligns across 10 bases. CDR3 length: 16 amino acids. Losses at the gene ends were 0 bases for V and 2 bases for J; bases not matched to a gene: 1. From germline, CDR1 is ENHRY and CDR2 SYGVKD. The CDR3 sequence is CAISESSGGTYNEQFF. The CDR3 DNA is TGTGCCATCAGTGAGTCTAGCGGGGGGACCTACAATGAGCAGTTCTTC.

The chain employs TRBV5-6 and TRBJ2-1; TRBD2 aligns across 13 bases. The V segment lost 3 bases and the J segment 7 bases; nucleotides outside the gene matches: 7. CDR1 is SGHDT, CDR2 YYEEEE, per germline. This CDR3 has 16 amino acids. The CDR3: CASSSGLAGAQNEQFF. The CDR3 nucleotides are TGTGCCAGCAGCTCTGGACTAGCGGGGGCCCAAAATGAGCAGTTCTTC.

This clone was seen a single time. The chain recombines TRBV25-1 with TRBJ2-3; no firm D call. There are 15 residues in the CDR3. The V end lost 0 bases, the J end lost 1 base, and 8 bases lay between the germline ends. Germline loops: CDR1 MGHDK, CDR2 SYGVNS. The CDR3 here is CASSEYGSGTDTQYF. The CDR3 DNA reads TGTGCCAGCAGTGAATATGGCAGTGGCACAGATACGCAGTATTTT.

This clone was observed a handful of times. The rearrangement links TRBV1 to TRBJ2-7; TRBD1, the D gene given by the table, was not confirmed from the DNA. TRBV1 is classified as a pseudogene. This CDR3 region has 16 residues. The CDR3 region is CTSSQVGDRGSYEQYF. CDR3 sequence (DNA): TGCACCAGCAGCCAAGTAGGGGACAGGGGTTCCTACGAGCAGTACTTC.